Listed here are 15 T cell receptor beta chains from one sample, sequenced in a study of blood T cell repertoires in COVID-19. Assay used: immunoSEQ multiplex PCR; TCRdb lists only in-frame clones, some missing. The sample has roughly 74,000 clones, almost 85% seen once. Sequenced input: peripheral blood. These receptors were collected from a man between 65 and 85 years old with acute or convalescent COVID-19.

This chain joins TRBV3-1 (or the pseudogene TRBV3-2) and TRBJ2-7; no definite D call. V lost 0 bases and J lost 1, with 7 bases in between. Germline V gives CDR1 LGHDT, CDR2 YNNKEL (reference sequence). The CDR3 contains 14 residues. As DNA, the CDR3 is TGTGCCAGCAGCCAAGAACGCGGATCCTACGAGCAGTACTTC. Its protein product is CASSQERGSYEQYF.

The chain employs TRBV11-2 and TRBJ2-7, with D possibly being TRBD2 (5 bases). Germline CDR1 is SGHAT and CDR2 is FQNNGV. V dropped 1 base and J dropped 7 bases, with 11 bases sitting between them. This CDR3 contains 13 residues. The CDR3 nucleotides read TGTGCCAGCAGCTTAGCGCTAGCTCAGGAGCAGTACTTC. As protein: CASSLALAQEQYF.

This clone was counted between two and nine times. V usage is TRBV5-4 and J usage is TRBJ1-1; 8 bases match TRBD1. CDR3 length: 14 amino acids. V dropped 4 bases and J dropped 5; count of bases not matched to a gene: 7. The germline CDR1 and CDR2 sequences are SGHNT and YYREEE (reference sequence). CDR3 region: CASSMTGDRTEAFF. The CDR3 nucleotides are TGTGCCAGCAGCATGACAGGGGATCGGACTGAAGCTTTCTTT.

The chain carries TRBV7-9 and TRBJ2-1; TRBD1 is a possible D gene (5 bases). Trimming removed 1 base at V and 9 bases at J, with 10 bases between. CDR1 and CDR2 (germline): SEHNR, FQNEAQ (reference sequence). The CDR3 runs to 13 residues. CDR3 bases: TGTGCCAGCAGCTTAGGGGGCCCCAGTGAGCAGTTCTTC. Its translation: CASSLGGPSEQFF.

The CDR3 sequence is CASSIQRRVNEQFF. The DNA for the CDR3 is TGTGCCAGTAGTATCCAACGCAGGGTGAATGAGCAGTTCTTC. V gene TRBV19 combines with J gene TRBJ2-1, with D maybe TRBD1 (5 bases). Germline V lookup: CDR1 LNHDA, CDR2 SQIVND (reference sequence). V lost 3 bases and J 7 bases, leaving 13 bases between the germline ends. The CDR3 consists of 14 residues.

The V and J genes are TRBV24-1 and TRBJ2-3, with D tentatively TRBD1 (6 bases). Germline values: CDR1 KGHDR, CDR2 SFDVKD. Trimming took off 1 base at V and 2 bases at J, with 12 bases between the two ends. The CDR3 sequence is 16 residues long. Written as DNA, the CDR3 is TGTGCCACCAGTGATTTAGGGCAGGGGTTCACAGATACGCAGTATTTT. Its translation is CATSDLGQGFTDTQYF.

The chain is built from TRBV6-5 and TRBJ1-2; maybe TRBD1 (6 bases). Germline CDR1 and CDR2: MNHEY and SVGAGI. V dropped 8 bases and J dropped 0 bases, with 10 bases sitting between them. The CDR3 contains 13 residues. The CDR3 DNA follows: TGTGCCAGCCGGGACACAGCTAACTATGGCTACACCTTC. Residues: CASRDTANYGYTF.

The chain carries TRBV3-1 (or the pseudogene TRBV3-2) and TRBJ2-3, with 10 positions matching TRBD1. Germline V CDR1 and CDR2: LGHDT, YNNKEL (reference sequence). The J segment lost 6 bases and the V segment lost 5 bases, leaving 14 bases of the junction unmatched. The CDR3 runs to 17 residues. CDR3 coding DNA: TGTGCCAGCAGCAACAGAGGTCGGGACAGGGGTGTTGATACGCAGTATTTT. Its protein product is CASSNRGRDRGVDTQYF.

The V call is TRBV19, the J call TRBJ2-7; 7 bases are shared with TRBD2. V was clipped by 4 bases and J by 9 bases; unmatched bases: 3. In germline, CDR1 is LNHDA, CDR2 SQIVND (reference sequence). This CDR3 is 11 amino acids long. The CDR3 loop is CASSNGRRQYF. CDR3 nucleotides: TGTGCCAGTAGTAACGGGAGGAGGCAGTACTTC.

This chain uses TRBV28 with TRBJ1-2; 10 bases map to TRBD1. The germline gives CDR1 MDHEN, CDR2 SYDVKM. The V segment lost 6 bases and the J segment 4 bases; nucleotides outside the gene matches: 5. The CDR3 contains 14 residues. DNA for the CDR3: TGTGCCAGCAGCTCCGGGACAGGGGTCTATGGCTACACCTTC. Its protein is CASSSGTGVYGYTF.

The chain employs TRBV28 and TRBJ1-5; D ambiguous. The V gene lost 0 bases and the J gene lost 3 bases, with 9 bases spanning the gap. Looked up from germline, CDR1 is MDHEN and CDR2 is SYDVKM. The CDR3 loop spans 15 amino acids. For the CDR3, the DNA is TGTGCCAGCAGTTTATGGCAAGAGAACAATCAGCCCCAGCATTTT. Its translation is CASSLWQENNQPQHF.

This clone was counted a few times. V gene TRBV10-3 combines with J gene TRBJ1-1, with 7 bases matching TRBD1. The CDR3 totals 12 residues. Germline trimming cut 6 bases from V and 8 bases from J; bases unmatched to any gene: 6. Germline V lookup: CDR1 ENHRY, CDR2 SYGVKD. In DNA form, the CDR3 reads TGTGCCATCAGGATAGGACAGGAGGAAGCTTTCTTT. This gives the protein CAIRIGQEEAFF.

The chain has TRBV5-4 and TRBJ1-4, with 10 bases aligning to TRBD1. The CDR3 length is 15 residues. V shed 4 bases and J 7 bases; nucleotides not matched to a gene: 7. CDR1 and CDR2 from the germline V gene are SGHNT and YYREEE (reference sequence). The CDR3 nucleotides read TGTGCCAGCAGCGTGTGGACAGGGGGAAGTGAAAAACTGTTTTTT. As protein: CASSVWTGGSEKLFF.

The rearrangement links TRBV29-1 to TRBJ1-4; 7 nucleotides agree with TRBD1. V shed 5 bases and J 3 bases; nucleotides not matched to a gene: 9. CDR1 and CDR2 (germline): SQVTM, ANQGSEA. The CDR3 is 15 amino acids. The CDR3 sequence is CSVSPGGGSNEKLFF. The CDR3 DNA follows: TGCAGCGTTAGCCCAGGGGGAGGATCTAATGAAAAACTGTTTTTT.

V usage is TRBV29-1 and J usage is TRBJ2-5, with D perhaps TRBD2 (5 bases). V lost 0 bases, J lost 7 bases, and 9 bases lay in between. The CDR3 spans 12 residues. Looked up from germline, CDR1 is SQVTM and CDR2 is ANQGSEA. CDR3 loop: CSVEEGSSTQYF. The CDR3 nucleotides are TGCAGCGTTGAAGAAGGGAGTTCGACCCAGTACTTC.